The source of this T cell receptor (beta chain) is a study of long-term antiretroviral therapy in people with HIV. Sequencing relied on immunoSEQ assay v3.0, run at survey level. Repertoires were generated with immunoSEQ multiplex PCR, while TCRdb's copy carries only in-frame clones and drops some. Of over 15,000 clones in the sample, roughly 86% are singletons; the top ten hold 10% to 13%. The receptor was isolated from a man between 35 and 55 years old with HIV. The sample was unsorted PBMCs, taken 0.5 years after starting antiretroviral therapy.

The CDR3 coding sequence is TGTGCCAGCAGTACCACGCAGGATGGGTGGTCCGAGCAGTACTTC. It is translated as CASSTTQDGWSEQYF. The chain links TRBV28 to TRBJ2-7; D gene ambiguous. The CDR3 is 15 residues long. The germline V and J ends were trimmed by 5 bases and 6 bases, with 20 bases remaining between them. Germline V gene sequence: CDR1 MDHEN, CDR2 SYDVKM. Variable domain in full (rest from reference TRBV28 and TRBJ2-7): DVKVTQSSRYLVKRTGEKVFLECVQDMDHENMFWYRQDPGLGLRLIYFSYDVKMKEKGDIPEGYSVSREKKERFSLILESASTNQTSMYLCASSTTQDGWSEQYFGPGTRLTVT.